The source of this TCR beta chain is a study of sequential checkpoint blockade in melanoma. Study context: Patients were randomized 1:1 to nivolumab-then-ipilimumab or ipilimumab-then-nivolumab first-line. After both sequences, patients received maintenance nivolumab.

The treatment here: randomized to nivolumab then ipilimumab (arm A) or the reverse (arm B). DNA-damaging chemotherapy had not been given to any patient beforehand. Live CD3+CD8+ CD19− CD56− cells were sorted from PBMCs. Repertoires were generated with immunoSEQ multiplex PCR, while TCRdb's copy carries only in-frame clones and drops some. This sample has about 17,000 clones, with around 66% found just once. Germline V gene lookup returns CDR1 SEHNR and CDR2 FQNEAQ (reference sequence). There are 13 residues in the CDR3. The starting material was CD8+ T cells sorted from blood (inferred from file names), obtained from a patient given nivolumab and ipilimumab in sequence. This sequence originates from a human donor with melanoma. The chain combines TRBV7-9 with TRBJ2-7; tentatively, D is TRBD1 (5 bases). The CDR3 DNA is TGTGCAGAGCAACCCGACAGCTCCTACGAGCAGTACTTC. The encoded protein is CAEQPDSSYEQYF.